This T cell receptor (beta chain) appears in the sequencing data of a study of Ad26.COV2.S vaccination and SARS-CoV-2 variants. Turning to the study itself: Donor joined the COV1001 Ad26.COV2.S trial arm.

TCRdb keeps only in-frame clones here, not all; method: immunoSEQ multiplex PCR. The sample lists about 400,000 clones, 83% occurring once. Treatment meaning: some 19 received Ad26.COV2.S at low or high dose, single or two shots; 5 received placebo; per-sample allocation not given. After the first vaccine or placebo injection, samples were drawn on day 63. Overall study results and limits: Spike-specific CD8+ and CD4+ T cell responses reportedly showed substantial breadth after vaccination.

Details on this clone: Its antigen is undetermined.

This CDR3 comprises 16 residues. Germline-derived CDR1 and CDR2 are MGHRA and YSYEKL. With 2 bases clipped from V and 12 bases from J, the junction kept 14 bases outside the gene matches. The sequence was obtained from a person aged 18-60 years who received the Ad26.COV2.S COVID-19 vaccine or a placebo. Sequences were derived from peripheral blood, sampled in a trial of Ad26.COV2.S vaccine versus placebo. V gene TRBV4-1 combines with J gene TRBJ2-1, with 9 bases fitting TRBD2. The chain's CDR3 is CASSQPAGTSRGSQFF. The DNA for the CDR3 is TGCGCCAGCAGCCAACCAGCCGGGACTAGCCGGGGATCGCAGTTCTTC.